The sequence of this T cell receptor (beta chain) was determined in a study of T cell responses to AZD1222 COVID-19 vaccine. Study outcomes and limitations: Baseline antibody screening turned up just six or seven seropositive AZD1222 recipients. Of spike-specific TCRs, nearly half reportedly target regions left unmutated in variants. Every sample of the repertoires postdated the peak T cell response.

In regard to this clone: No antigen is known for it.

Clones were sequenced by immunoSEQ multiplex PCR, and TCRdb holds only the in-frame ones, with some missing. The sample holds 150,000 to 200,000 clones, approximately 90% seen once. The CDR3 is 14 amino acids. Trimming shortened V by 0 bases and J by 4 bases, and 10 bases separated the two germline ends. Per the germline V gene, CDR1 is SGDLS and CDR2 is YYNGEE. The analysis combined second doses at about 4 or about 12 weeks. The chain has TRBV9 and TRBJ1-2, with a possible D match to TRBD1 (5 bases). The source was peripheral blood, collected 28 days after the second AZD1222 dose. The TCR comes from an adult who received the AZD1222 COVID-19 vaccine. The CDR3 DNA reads TGTGCCAGCAGCGTAGCTGGGGGGAGCTATGGCTACACCTTC. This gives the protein CASSVAGGSYGYTF.